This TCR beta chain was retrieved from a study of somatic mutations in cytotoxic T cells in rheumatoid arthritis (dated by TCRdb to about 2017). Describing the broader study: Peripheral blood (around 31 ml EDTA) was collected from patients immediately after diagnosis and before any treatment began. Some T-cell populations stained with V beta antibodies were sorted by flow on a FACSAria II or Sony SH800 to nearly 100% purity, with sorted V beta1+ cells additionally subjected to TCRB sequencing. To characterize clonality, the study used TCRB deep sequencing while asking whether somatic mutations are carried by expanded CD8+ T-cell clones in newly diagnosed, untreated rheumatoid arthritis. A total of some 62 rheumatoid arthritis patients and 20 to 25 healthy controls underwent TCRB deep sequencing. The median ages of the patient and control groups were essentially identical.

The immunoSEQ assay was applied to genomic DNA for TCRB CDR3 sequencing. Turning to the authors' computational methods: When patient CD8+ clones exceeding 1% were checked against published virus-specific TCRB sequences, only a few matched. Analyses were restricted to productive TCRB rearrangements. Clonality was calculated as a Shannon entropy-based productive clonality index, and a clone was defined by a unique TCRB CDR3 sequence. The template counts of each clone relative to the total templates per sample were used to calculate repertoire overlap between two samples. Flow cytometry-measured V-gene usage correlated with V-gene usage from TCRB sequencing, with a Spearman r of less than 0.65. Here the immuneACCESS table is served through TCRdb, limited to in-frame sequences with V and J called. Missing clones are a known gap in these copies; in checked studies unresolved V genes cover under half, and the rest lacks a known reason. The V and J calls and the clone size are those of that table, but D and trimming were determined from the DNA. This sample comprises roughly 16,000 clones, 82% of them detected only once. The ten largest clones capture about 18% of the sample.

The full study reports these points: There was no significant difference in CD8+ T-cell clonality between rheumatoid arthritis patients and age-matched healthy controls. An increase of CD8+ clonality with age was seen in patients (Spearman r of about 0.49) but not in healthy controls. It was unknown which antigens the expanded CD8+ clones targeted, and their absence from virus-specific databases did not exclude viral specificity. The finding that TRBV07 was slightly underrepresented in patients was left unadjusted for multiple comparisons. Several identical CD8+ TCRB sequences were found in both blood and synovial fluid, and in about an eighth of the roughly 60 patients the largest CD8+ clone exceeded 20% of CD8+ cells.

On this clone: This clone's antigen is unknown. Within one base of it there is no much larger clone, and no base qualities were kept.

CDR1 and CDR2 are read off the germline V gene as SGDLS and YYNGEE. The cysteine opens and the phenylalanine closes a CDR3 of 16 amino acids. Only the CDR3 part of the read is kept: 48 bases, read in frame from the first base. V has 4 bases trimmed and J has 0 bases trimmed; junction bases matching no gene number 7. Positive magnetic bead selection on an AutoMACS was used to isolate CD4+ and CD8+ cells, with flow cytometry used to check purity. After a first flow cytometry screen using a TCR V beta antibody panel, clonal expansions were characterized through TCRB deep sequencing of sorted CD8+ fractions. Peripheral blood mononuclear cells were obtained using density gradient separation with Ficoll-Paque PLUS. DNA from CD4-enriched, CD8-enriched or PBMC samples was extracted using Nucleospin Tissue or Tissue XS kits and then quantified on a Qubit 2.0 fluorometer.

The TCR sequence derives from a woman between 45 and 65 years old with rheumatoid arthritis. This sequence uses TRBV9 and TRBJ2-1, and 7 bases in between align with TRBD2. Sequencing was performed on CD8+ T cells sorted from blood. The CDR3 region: CASSMLAASSYNEQFF. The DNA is TGTGCCAGCAGCATGCTAGCGGCTAGCTCCTACAATGAGCAGTTCTTC.